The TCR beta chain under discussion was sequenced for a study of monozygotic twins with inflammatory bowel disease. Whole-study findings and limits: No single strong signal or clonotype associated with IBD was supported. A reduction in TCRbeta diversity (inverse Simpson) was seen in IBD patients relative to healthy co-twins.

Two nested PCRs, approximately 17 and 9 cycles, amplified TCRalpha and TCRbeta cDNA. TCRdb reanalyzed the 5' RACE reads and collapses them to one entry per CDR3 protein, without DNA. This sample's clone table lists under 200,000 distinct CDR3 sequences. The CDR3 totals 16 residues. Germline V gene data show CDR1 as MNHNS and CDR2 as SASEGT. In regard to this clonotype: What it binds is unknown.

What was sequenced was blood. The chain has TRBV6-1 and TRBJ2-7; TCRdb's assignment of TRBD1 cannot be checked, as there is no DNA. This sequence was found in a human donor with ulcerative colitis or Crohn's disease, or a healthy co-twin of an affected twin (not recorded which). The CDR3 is CASSPSTGRSSYEQYF.